Listed below are T cell receptor beta chains from one sample, sequenced in a study of control samples from healthy donors and cancer patients. Here immunoSEQ multiplex PCR was the method, and the copy in TCRdb shows in-frame clones only, minus some. The sample includes 75,000 to 100,000 clones, approximately 92% of them seen just once. The source material was blood. The receptors originated from a human donor in good health. The donor label of this sample is uncertain. Each CDR3 is given with its conserved first and last residue. A D gene is named only where the DNA matches it firmly. Only part of the rows carry a size: once, few, many, or a class if the clone is expanded.

j_call	v_call	d_call	clone_size	cdr3_nt	cdr3_aa
TRBJ1-2	TRBV6-6	TRBD1	-	TGTGCCAGCAGTTACGAAGGACAGGGGGCTAGAGGCTACACCTTC	CASSYEGQGARGYTF
TRBJ1-2	TRBV9	TRBD1	-	TGTGCCAGCAGCGTAGTGCCCGGTGGGGACAGGACATCCCCACTGGAAATAGATTATGGCTACACCTTC	CASSVVPGGDRTSPLEIDYGYTF
TRBJ2-1	TRBV29-1	-	-	TGCAGCGTTGACGCGGGAAATTTGAAGAATGAGCAGTTCTTC	CSVDAGNLKNEQFF
TRBJ2-1	TRBV11-2	-	-	TGTGCCAGCAGCTTAGATCCCCCGACGGACAGTCAAACCCATGAGCAGTTCTTC	CASSLDPPTDSQTHEQFF
TRBJ1-5	TRBV7-8	TRBD1	-	TGTGCCAGCAGCTTAAACAGGGGGCACAATCAGCCCCAGCATTTT	CASSLNRGHNQPQHF
TRBJ1-1	TRBV6-5	-	-	TGTGCCAGCAGTTACGCCGGGGAAGCTTTCTTT	CASSYAGEAFF
TRBJ2-6	TRBV18	TRBD1	-	TGTGCCAGCTCACGGGGACAGAGTCTCTCTGGGGCCAACGTCCTGACTTTC	CASSRGQSLSGANVLTF
TRBJ1-2	TRBV29-1	-	-	TGCAGCGTTTATGACAGTCGTGATGGCTACACCTTC	CSVYDSRDGYTF
TRBJ1-1	TRBV7-8	-	-	TGTGCCAGCAGCTTATATGGGATAACTGAAGCTTTCTTT	CASSLYGITEAFF
TRBJ1-1	TRBV19	-	-	TGTGCCAGTAGACCCTTAAAAGGACCTGAAGCTTTCTTT	CASRPLKGPEAFF
TRBJ2-2	TRBV7-9	TRBD2	-	TGTGCCAGCTCCGCTAGCGGGGGGGCAGCCGGGGAGCTGTTTTTT	CASSASGGAAGELFF
TRBJ1-1	TRBV11-2	-	-	TGTGCCAGCAGCTTAGGAGCCAGTGAAGCTTTCTTT	CASSLGASEAFF
TRBJ1-2	TRBV12-3/TRBV12-4	-	-	TGTGCCAGCAGTTTAGAGGGCTATGGCTACACCTTC	CASSLEGYGYTF
TRBJ1-6	TRBV6-4	-	once	TGTGCCAGCAGTGACTCGAACAGTGAGAATTCACCCCTCCACTTT	CASSDSNSENSPLHF